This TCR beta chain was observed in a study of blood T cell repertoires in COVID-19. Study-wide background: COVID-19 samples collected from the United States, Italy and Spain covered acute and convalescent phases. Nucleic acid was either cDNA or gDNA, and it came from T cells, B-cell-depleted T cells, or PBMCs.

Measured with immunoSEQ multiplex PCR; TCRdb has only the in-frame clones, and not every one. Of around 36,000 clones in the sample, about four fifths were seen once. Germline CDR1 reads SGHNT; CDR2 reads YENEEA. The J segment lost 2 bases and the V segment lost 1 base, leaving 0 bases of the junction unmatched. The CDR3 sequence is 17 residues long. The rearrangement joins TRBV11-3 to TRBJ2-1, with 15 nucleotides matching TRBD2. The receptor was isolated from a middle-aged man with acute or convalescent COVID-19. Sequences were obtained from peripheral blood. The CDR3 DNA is TGTGCCAGCAGCTTAGGGACTAGCGGGGGGGCCTACAATGAGCAGTTCTTC. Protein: CASSLGTSGGAYNEQFF. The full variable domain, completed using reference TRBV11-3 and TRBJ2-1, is EAGVVQSPRYKIIEKKQPVAFWCNPISGHNTLYWYLQNLGQGPELLIRYENEEAVDDSQLPKDRFSAERLKGVDSTLKIQPAELGDSAVYLCASSLGTSGGAYNEQFFGPGTRLTVL.